This is a list of T cell receptor beta chains from one sample in a study of blood T cell repertoires in COVID-19. Libraries were prepared by immunoSEQ multiplex PCR; TCRdb keeps only in-frame clonotypes and omits some of them. The data contain over 200,000 clones, 88% of them singletons. The sample was peripheral blood. These receptors all stem from a woman aged 40-49 years who had recovered from COVID-19. Both conserved end residues are part of each CDR3. The order of the fields is CDR3 length, D gene, V gene, J gene, CDR3 protein. D genes are given only for firm matches.

13,.,TRBV27,TRBJ1-2,CASSSGGGRGYTF
15,TRBD2,TRBV29-1,TRBJ2-2,CSARLTSGNTGELFF
19,TRBD2,TRBV20-1,TRBJ2-5,CSASGVSASGRLGQETQYF
14,TRBD1,TRBV25-1,TRBJ1-3,CASSPRTGGNTIYF
16,TRBD2,TRBV3-1/TRBV3-2,TRBJ2-3,CASSPLAGGPTDTQYF
13,.,TRBV12-3/TRBV12-4,TRBJ1-4,CASSSFGGEKLFF
12,.,TRBV25-1,TRBJ1-2,CASSHGGAGYTF
15,.,TRBV10-3,TRBJ2-2,CAISEFAGGTGELFF
15,.,TRBV4-1,TRBJ2-2,CASRPRAPNTGELFF
12,.,TRBV12-5,TRBJ2-2,CASGKGAGELFF
15,.,TRBV19,TRBJ2-6,CASRPGSSGANVLTF
18,TRBD2,TRBV20-1,TRBJ2-3,CSASGWWGTSGFTDTQYF
19,.,TRBV4-2,TRBJ1-6,CASSQEGVALGSYNSPLHF
16,.,TRBV7-6,TRBJ1-1,CASSSPRGAGNTEAFF